This T cell receptor beta chain was captured by sequencing in a study of blood T cell repertoires in COVID-19 (dated by TCRdb to 2018 to 2020). About the investigation overall: Collaborator samples came from the United States, Italy and Spain and covered acute and convalescent phases of COVID-19. The dataset comprised deeply sampled blood TCRbeta repertoires from subjects exposed to, actively infected with, or recovered from COVID-19. Samples came from the ongoing ImmuneRACE study (first 160 participants) plus 1,254 subjects from 6 global collaborators. The repertoires were released in a freely available public database intended as a resource for research on the immune response to SARS-CoV-2. The sample metadata nearly always contained a de-identified subject ID, COVID-19 status, age in years and sex. HLA class I and class II types, where available, came from metadata supplied by the sample provider rather than from assay-based typing. The prospective study material was composed of cDNA or gDNA derived from T cells, B-cell-depleted T cells, or PBMCs. The paper as a whole reports these results and caveats: Clinical and demographic metadata were provided uncurated, with the amount varying by source and participant.

A remark on this clone: The target of this receptor is not known. There are no base qualities to consult, and no much larger clone falls within one base.

From the cysteine up to the phenylalanine, the CDR3 has a length of 17 residues. The read is trimmed to its CDR3 DNA, 51 bases read in frame from base 1. Cut back by 5 bases and 3 bases, the V and J ends lie 23 bases apart. The germline V gene encodes CDR1 LNHDA and CDR2 SQIVND (reference sequence). TCRbeta CDR3 regions were amplified from genomic DNA using the immunoSEQ Assay, a bias-controlled multiplex PCR. As for the original processing: Within the assay, amplification of reference gene primers was used to estimate how many nucleated cells each sample contained. To quantify the absolute abundance of each unique TCRbeta CDR3 rearrangement, sequence reads were collapsed and filtered. For each sample, productive Simpson clonality was calculated by taking the square root of Simpson's diversity index across productive rearrangements. Not all clones reach the TCRdb copy of this immuneACCESS table, which keeps in-frame sequences only. Checked studies attribute under half of the gap to unresolved V genes and leave the rest unexplained. Clone size and the V and J calls come from that table; the DNA yielded D and trimming. A total of a few hundred thousand clones appear in this sample, approximately 90% of them only once. About 8.9% of the sample goes to the ten largest clones.

Enrolling through a virtual design, the prospective study's participants ranged in age from roughly 18 to 89 years and lived across around 25 United States geographic areas. In the prospective study, participants were assigned to cohorts based on the clinical history participants reported in a screening survey and a study questionnaire. For ImmuneRACE Cohort 3, a participant was defined as recovered based on two consecutive negative NP/OP PCR tests, clearance by a healthcare professional, or resolution of symptoms. In the prospective study, whole blood, serum and a nasopharyngeal or oropharyngeal swab were collected from each participant by mobile phlebotomists. Prospective study participants could optionally give additional blood draws and questionnaires over an approximately two-month period. Blood samples from the prospective study were shipped frozen or at room temperature prior to DNA extraction.

The chain was built from TRBV19 and TRBJ2-7; tentative D gene TRBD1, with 7 bases matching. This TCR derives from a woman aged 18-35 years who had recovered from COVID-19. The specimen was PBMCs or T cells enriched from blood (not recorded which). The DNA sequence reads TGTGCCAGTAGTCCAGGGGGGCCCGGGAGCGCCCACTACGAGCAGTACTTC. This codes for CASSPGGPGSAHYEQYF.